A single sample is the source of the 32 T cell receptor beta chains below, sequenced in a study of T cell responses to AZD1222 COVID-19 vaccine. TCRdb keeps only in-frame clones here, not all; method: immunoSEQ multiplex PCR. The sample lists around 150,000 clones; more than 90% were seen once. The input for sequencing was peripheral blood, taken on day 0 of AZD1222 vaccination. The receptors come from an adult in good health.

This rearrangement joins TRBV10-3 to TRBJ1-1, with D tentatively TRBD1 (6 bases). CDR3 size: 14 residues. From germline, CDR1 is ENHRY and CDR2 SYGVKD. V was trimmed by 5 bases and J by 6 bases, leaving 16 bases between them. The CDR3 region has the DNA TGTGCCATCAGTACTCAACAGGGATACCCTGAAGCTTTCTTT. It codes for CAISTQQGYPEAFF.

V usage is TRBV2 and J usage is TRBJ1-4, with a tentative D call TRBD1 (6 bases). The CDR3 contains 13 residues. Per the germline V gene, CDR1 is SNHLY and CDR2 is FYNNEI. Trimming took off 8 bases at V and 4 bases at J, with 11 bases between the two ends. CDR3 residues: CASPDRNNEKLFF. As DNA, the CDR3 is TGTGCCAGCCCGGACAGAAATAATGAAAAACTGTTTTTT.

J is TRBJ2-7 and V is TRBV2; D is ambiguous. CDR1 SNHLY and CDR2 FYNNEI come from the germline V gene. The V end was cut by 8 bases, the J end by 2 bases, with 7 bases between. The CDR3 extends over 11 amino acids. The CDR3 here is CASGGTYEQYF. CDR3 nucleotides: TGTGCCAGCGGCGGAACCTACGAGCAGTACTTC.

This chain links TRBV19 with TRBJ1-2; TRBD1 agrees at 9 bases. CDR3 length equals 17 residues. J gave up 5 bases and V 3 bases, and 13 bases lay outside the gene matches. Germline assignment: CDR1 LNHDA and CDR2 SQIVND (reference sequence). CDR3 residues: CASSMSGQGQIGYGYTF. CDR3 bases: TGTGCCAGTAGTATGTCGGGACAGGGTCAAATTGGGTATGGCTACACCTTC. The variable domain in full, completed from reference TRBV19 and TRBJ1-2, reads DGGITQSPKYLFRKEGQNVTLSCEQNLNHDAMYWYRQDPGQGLRLIYYSQIVNDFQKGDIAEGYSVSREKKESFPLTVTSAQKNPTAFYLCASSMSGQGQIGYGYTFGSGTRLTVV.

This chain joins TRBV9 and TRBJ1-3; D call uncertain. The CDR3 length is 14 residues. V gave up 4 bases and J gave up 0 bases, with 8 bases separating them. Germline values: CDR1 SGDLS, CDR2 YYNGEE. The CDR3 sequence: CASSNTLSGNTIYF. Here the CDR3 DNA reads TGTGCCAGCAGCAACACCCTCTCTGGAAACACCATATATTTT.

The genes are TRBV28 and TRBJ1-3; D gene ambiguous. With 5 bases removed from V and 4 bases from J, the gap between germline ends came to 9 bases. This CDR3 is built from 13 residues. Germline V gives CDR1 MDHEN, CDR2 SYDVKM. In DNA, the CDR3 is TGTGCCAGCAGTCCCGGGAAGGGAAACACCATATATTTT. Translation gives CASSPGKGNTIYF.

The rearrangement links TRBV28 to TRBJ1-5, with TRBD1 matching 7 bases. Trimming took 3 bases from V and 3 from J; bases not matched to a gene: 5. CDR1 and CDR2 from the germline V gene are MDHEN and SYDVKM. This CDR3 spans 15 amino acids. CDR3 sequence reads: CASSFLGTDNQPQHF. DNA for the CDR3: TGTGCCAGCAGTTTTCTTGGGACAGACAATCAGCCCCAGCATTTT.

The chain carries TRBV19 and TRBJ2-1; 8 bases agree with TRBD2. V trimming: 4 bases; J trimming: 4 bases; junction bases outside the gene matches: 6. The CDR3 spans 15 residues. CDR1 and CDR2 (germline): LNHDA, SQIVND (reference sequence). CDR3 nucleotides: TGTGCCAGTAGTAGGTCCGGGGGGGTTTACAATGAGCAGTTCTTC. Translating gives CASSRSGGVYNEQFF. The full variable domain, its missing parts supplied by reference TRBV19 and TRBJ2-1, is DGGITQSPKYLFRKEGQNVTLSCEQNLNHDAMYWYRQDPGQGLRLIYYSQIVNDFQKGDIAEGYSVSREKKESFPLTVTSAQKNPTAFYLCASSRSGGVYNEQFFGPGTRLTVL.

The chain joins TRBV10-3 to TRBJ2-7; the match to TRBD1 covers 8 bases. Germline trimming cut 3 bases from V and 3 bases from J; bases unmatched to any gene: 7. Germline CDR1 and CDR2: ENHRY and SYGVKD. The CDR3 has 15 amino acids. The CDR3 bases are TGTGCCATCAGTGAACAAACAGGGGGAAACTACGAGCAGTACTTC. It codes for CAISEQTGGNYEQYF.

The gene calls are TRBV3-1 (or the pseudogene TRBV3-2) and TRBJ2-7; 13 bases are shared with TRBD2. Germline values: CDR1 LGHDT, CDR2 YNNKEL (reference sequence). CDR3 length: 18 residues. V gave up 3 bases and J gave up 3 bases; unmatched junction bases: 11. CDR3 in amino acids: CASSHAPGLAGSNYEQYF. The CDR3 coding sequence is TGTGCCAGCAGCCACGCCCCGGGACTAGCGGGGAGCAACTACGAGCAGTACTTC.

J is TRBJ2-3 and V is TRBV5-8; 8 bases are shared with TRBD2. This CDR3 has 14 amino acids. In germline, CDR1 is SGHTS, CDR2 YDEGEE. The J segment lost 4 bases and the V segment lost 4 bases, leaving 5 bases of the junction unmatched. The CDR3 loop is CASSARGGADTQYF. The CDR3 nucleotides are TGTGCCAGCAGCGCCCGGGGGGGGGCAGATACGCAGTATTTT.

The CDR3 loop reads CASSVDSYGYTF. DNA for the CDR3: TGTGCCAGCAGTGTGGACAGCTATGGCTACACCTTC. The chain carries TRBV28 and TRBJ1-2, with D tentatively TRBD1 (6 bases). Germline V gives CDR1 MDHEN, CDR2 SYDVKM. The germline V and J ends were trimmed by 5 bases and 4 bases, with 8 bases remaining between them. The CDR3 spans 12 residues.

This chain joins TRBV12-3 or TRBV12-4 and TRBJ2-1; D uncertain. The CDR3 covers 13 residues. The V and J ends lost 4 bases and 3 bases respectively, with 7 bases between them. This CDR3 is CASSSRSYNEQFF. The CDR3 DNA reads TGTGCCAGCAGTTCCAGGAGCTACAATGAGCAGTTCTTC.

A single count supports this clone. The chain combines TRBV19 with TRBJ2-3; D remains ambiguous. The length of the CDR3 is 13 residues. The ends were cut back, 1 base at V and 4 bases at J, with 6 bases in the middle. Germline values: CDR1 LNHDA, CDR2 SQIVND (reference sequence). In DNA, the CDR3 is TGTGCCAGTAGTATAGGGCTCGCAGATACGCAGTATTTT. Translating it yields CASSIGLADTQYF.

The chain joins TRBV19 to TRBJ2-7, with 7 bases fitting TRBD2. Trimming removed 6 bases from V and 0 bases from J; junction bases left unmatched: 5. Germline CDR1 reads LNHDA; CDR2 reads SQIVND (reference sequence). This CDR3 region has 14 residues. The DNA of the CDR3 is TGTGCCAGTAGAAACGCGGGGGACTCCTACGAGCAGTACTTC. It is translated as CASRNAGDSYEQYF.

The chain employs TRBV29-1 and TRBJ2-1, with D unclear. Germline CDR1 is SQVTM and CDR2 is ANQGSEA. The CDR3 runs 11 residues. V lost 4 bases to trimming and J lost 4 bases, with 5 bases between them. Written as DNA, the CDR3 is TGCAGCGTTGTAGGGTACAATGAGCAGTTCTTC. Encoded protein: CSVVGYNEQFF.

This chain connects TRBV5-1 to TRBJ2-3; D not resolved. CDR1 is SGHRS, CDR2 YFSETQ, per germline. This CDR3 has 14 amino acids. Between the trimmed V and J ends, which lost 7 bases and 2 bases, there was a span of 14 bases. CDR3 DNA: TGCGCCAGCCGTTCCGGGTCTTACACAGATACGCAGTATTTT. As protein: CASRSGSYTDTQYF.

The rearrangement links TRBV24-1 to TRBJ2-7; 7 bases fit TRBD1. Germline values: CDR1 KGHDR, CDR2 SFDVKD. V shed 7 bases and J 5 bases; nucleotides not matched to a gene: 10. The CDR3 spans 14 residues. In nucleotides, the CDR3 is TGTGCCACCAGCGCGCGACAGGGTAACAACGAGCAGTACTTC. This encodes CATSARQGNNEQYF.

The V call is TRBV18, the J call TRBJ2-3; TRBD1 might be the D (5 bases). There are 16 residues in the CDR3. Germline CDR1 KGHSH, CDR2 LQKENI. The V and J ends lost 2 bases and 3 bases respectively, with 15 bases between them. CDR3 loop: CASSPNVLGVTDTQYF. In nucleotides, the CDR3 is TGTGCCAGCTCACCAAATGTTTTAGGGGTTACAGATACGCAGTATTTT. Together with reference TRBV18 and TRBJ2-3, the CDR3 gives the full variable domain: NAGVMQNPRHLVRRRGQEARLRCSPMKGHSHVYWYRQLPEEGLKFMVYLQKENIIDESGMPKERFSAEFPKEGPSILRIQQVVRGDSAAYFCASSPNVLGVTDTQYFGPGTRLTVL.

V gene TRBV6-1 combines with J gene TRBJ2-3; no reliable D call. V lost 2 bases and J lost 5, with 2 bases in between. The CDR3 is made up of 11 amino acids. The V gene's germline CDR1 is MNHNS and CDR2 SASEGT. DNA for the CDR3: TGTGCCAGCAGTGAACAAGATACGCAGTATTTT. Translating it yields CASSEQDTQYF.

The chain carries TRBV18 and TRBJ2-7; weak D call: TRBD1 (6 bases). Looked up from germline, CDR1 is KGHSH and CDR2 is LQKENI. This CDR3 spans 17 amino acids. Trimming removed 0 bases from V and 7 bases from J, with 22 bases in between. The CDR3 bases are TGTGCCAGCTCACCACCGGGGGCGCAGGCGAAAGTGTTGGAGCAGTACTTC. This sequence encodes CASSPPGAQAKVLEQYF.

V usage is TRBV24-1 and J usage is TRBJ2-7; D gene uncertain. CDR3 length: 12 residues. V was trimmed by 7 bases and J by 0 bases, leaving 6 bases between them. CDR1 KGHDR and CDR2 SFDVKD come from the germline V gene. The CDR3 loop is CATRQTSYEQYF. CDR3 sequence (DNA): TGTGCCACCAGACAGACCTCCTACGAGCAGTACTTC.

The chain uses TRBV4-2 and TRBJ2-7; 10 bases match TRBD1. This CDR3 region has 19 residues. Germline V gives CDR1 LGHNA, CDR2 YNFKEQ. Trimming at V came to 1 base and at J to 6 bases, leaving 18 bases not matched to a gene. The CDR3 region is CASSQGTRQGASRTIEQYF. For the CDR3, the DNA is TGTGCCAGCAGCCAAGGGACTCGACAGGGGGCGTCCCGCACCATCGAGCAGTACTTC.

The J gene is TRBJ1-1, the V gene TRBV10-2, with a tentative D call TRBD1 (5 bases). CDR1 is WSHSY and CDR2 is SAAADI in the germline V gene. Trimming shortened V by 8 bases and J by 1 base, and 11 bases separated the two germline ends. The CDR3 runs to 13 residues. The CDR3 coding sequence is TGCGCCAGCCTAGTTAGGGGGAACACTGAAGCTTTCTTT. This encodes CASLVRGNTEAFF.

The rearrangement uses TRBV28 and TRBJ2-3; no reliable D call. V was clipped by 8 bases and J by 3 bases, with 18 bases between them. Germline CDR1 reads MDHEN; CDR2 reads SYDVKM. This CDR3 contains 15 residues. For the CDR3, the DNA is TGTGCCAGCGGCACAGTCTCCTTTGGGACAGATACGCAGTATTTT. Its protein is CASGTVSFGTDTQYF.

V is TRBV24-1 and J is TRBJ2-7; the match to TRBD2 covers 8 bases. V was clipped by 7 bases and J by 6 bases; unmatched bases: 7. Germline assignment: CDR1 KGHDR and CDR2 SFDVKD. This CDR3 spans 13 amino acids. Written as DNA, the CDR3 is TGTGCCACCAGCGTCGGGGGGGAACGCGAGCAGTACTTC. Protein sequence: CATSVGGEREQYF.

The chain has TRBV5-1 and TRBJ1-6; D is uncertain. The V gene's germline CDR1 is SGHRS and CDR2 YFSETQ. The germline V and J ends were trimmed by 0 bases and 8 bases, with 9 bases remaining between them. The CDR3 covers 14 residues. The CDR3 is CASSLALSYSPLHF. CDR3 nucleotide sequence: TGCGCCAGCAGCTTGGCTCTCAGCTATTCACCCCTCCACTTT.

The V and J genes are TRBV7-9 and TRBJ2-1; 7 bases align to TRBD2. V lost 3 bases, J lost 15 bases, and 11 bases stayed unmatched. CDR3 size: 13 residues. Per germline, CDR1 SEHNR and CDR2 FQNEAQ (reference sequence). The CDR3 nucleotides are TGTGCCAGCAGCTTTGCTGGGACTACACACCCGTTCTTC. This codes for CASSFAGTTHPFF.

The rearrangement joins TRBV29-1 to TRBJ1-3, with TRBD1 matching over 8 bases. This CDR3 has 13 residues. Germline trimming cut 7 bases from V and 2 bases from J; bases unmatched to any gene: 4. Germline V gene data show CDR1 as SQVTM and CDR2 as ANQGSEA. CDR3 protein: CSASDRAGNTIYF. The CDR3 DNA reads as TGCAGCGCCTCGGACAGGGCTGGAAACACCATATATTTT.

The rearrangement links TRBV5-1 to TRBJ2-6; TRBD1 might be the D (5 bases). The CDR3 has 16 amino acids. Germline V CDR1 and CDR2: SGHRS, YFSETQ. V was trimmed by 2 bases and J by 0 bases, leaving 9 bases between them. The CDR3 DNA is TGCGCCAGCAGCTTCGGACACGGCTCTGGGGCCAACGTCCTGACTTTC. It is translated as CASSFGHGSGANVLTF. Using reference TRBV5-1 and TRBJ2-6 for the parts outside the CDR3, the full variable domain is KAGVTQTPRYLIKTRGQQVTLSCSPISGHRSVSWYQQTPGQGLQFLFEYFSETQRNKGNFPGRFSGRQFSNSRSEMNVSTLELGDSALYLCASSFGHGSGANVLTFGAGSRLTVL.

J is TRBJ1-2 and V is TRBV19; 8 bases line up with TRBD1. The CDR3 covers 15 residues. V shed 7 bases and J 7 bases; nucleotides not matched to a gene: 14. In germline, CDR1 is LNHDA, CDR2 SQIVND (reference sequence). CDR3 sequence reads: CASTYLTGVPRGYTF. The CDR3 region has the DNA TGTGCCAGTACCTACTTGACAGGGGTTCCTCGTGGCTACACCTTC.

The CDR3: CASSLSGRAYEQYF. For the CDR3, the DNA is TGTGCCAGCAGTTTGTCGGGCAGGGCCTACGAGCAGTACTTC. This chain links TRBV28 with TRBJ2-7, with a tentative D call TRBD1 (5 bases). The CDR3 runs to 14 residues. Trimming removed 3 bases from V and 2 bases from J, with 11 bases in between. CDR1 and CDR2 from the germline V gene are MDHEN and SYDVKM.